This passage covers 22 T cell receptor beta chains from one sample sequenced in a study of blood T cell repertoires in COVID-19. Generated by immunoSEQ multiplex PCR, the TCRdb table keeps only in-frame clones and is missing some. The sample holds a few hundred thousand clones; 88% are singletons and the top ten take under 1.5%. Source material: peripheral blood. The source of these receptors is a man older than 75 with acute or convalescent COVID-19.

The chain is built from TRBV6-5 and TRBJ1-2; the match to TRBD1 covers 9 bases. CDR3 length: 16 residues. V dropped 3 bases and J dropped 8; count of bases not matched to a gene: 13. Germline assignment: CDR1 MNHEY and CDR2 SVGAGI. CDR3: CASSYVTTGGLKGYTF. Here the CDR3 DNA reads TGTGCCAGCAGTTATGTTACGACAGGGGGGTTGAAGGGCTACACCTTC.

Notes on this clone: This same CDR3 is encoded by further DNA sequences in the sample. V usage is TRBV7-2 and J usage is TRBJ2-5; 9 bases line up with TRBD1. Per germline, CDR1 SGHTA and CDR2 FQGNSA. This CDR3 comprises 15 residues. V shed 1 base and J 4 bases; nucleotides not matched to a gene: 4. CDR3 nucleotides: TGTGCCAGCAGCTTAGACAGGGGGCTTGCAGAGACCCAGTACTTC. Its translation is CASSLDRGLAETQYF.

This CDR3 reads CASSSGQGRTGELFF. As DNA, the CDR3 is TGTGCCAGCAGCTCCGGACAGGGGAGGACCGGGGAGCTGTTTTTT. This rearrangement joins TRBV13 to TRBJ2-2; 9 nucleotides align to TRBD1. The junction had 5 bases not matched to a gene; V was cut back by 4 bases and J by 5 bases. Per the germline V gene, CDR1 is PRHDT and CDR2 is FYEKMQ (reference sequence). CDR3 length: 15 amino acids.

The chain combines TRBV6-1 with TRBJ1-1; 7 positions agree with TRBD1. This CDR3 region has 14 residues. The V segment lost 3 bases and the J segment 7 bases; nucleotides outside the gene matches: 8. Germline CDR1 and CDR2: MNHNS and SASEGT. CDR3 in amino acids: CASSDPGGFGEAFF. The CDR3 nucleotides read TGTGCCAGCAGTGACCCAGGGGGGTTCGGTGAAGCTTTCTTT.

This clone was detected only a few times. This chain uses TRBV19 with TRBJ1-5, with unresolved D. The CDR3 contains 13 residues. Trimming left V 3 bases short and J 4 bases short, with 7 bases between. From germline, CDR1 is LNHDA and CDR2 SQIVND (reference sequence). The CDR3 nucleotides read TGTGCCAGTAGTATCGGGTGGAATCAGCCCCAGCATTTT. Translating it yields CASSIGWNQPQHF.

Remarks on this clone: One junction end disagrees with the germline gene, perhaps due to a read error. The gene calls are TRBV4-3 and TRBJ2-2, with TRBD2 matching over 8 bases. Germline-derived CDR1 and CDR2 are LGHNA and YSLEER. The CDR3 is 17 amino acids. CDR3 loop: CARSPGGSDRRGGELFF. CDR3 nucleotide sequence: TGCGCCCGCAGCCCGGGGGGGTCGGATAGGCGGGGCGGGGAGCTGTTTTTT.

The chain carries TRBV5-1 and TRBJ1-5; 8 nucleotides agree with TRBD1. The CDR3 is 17 amino acids. Germline loops: CDR1 SGHRS, CDR2 YFSETQ. With 0 bases clipped from V and 1 base from J, the junction kept 6 bases outside the gene matches. CDR3 sequence (DNA): TGCGCCAGCAGCTTGGTTCCGACAGGGGAAAGCAATCAGCCCCAGCATTTT. Protein product: CASSLVPTGESNQPQHF. The full variable domain, rest sourced from reference TRBV5-1 and TRBJ1-5, is KAGVTQTPRYLIKTRGQQVTLSCSPISGHRSVSWYQQTPGQGLQFLFEYFSETQRNKGNFPGRFSGRQFSNSRSEMNVSTLELGDSALYLCASSLVPTGESNQPQHFGDGTRLSIL.

The V call is TRBV2, the J call TRBJ1-3; D is ambiguous. CDR3 length equals 13 residues. The V gene lost 7 bases and the J gene lost 0 bases, with 7 bases spanning the gap. Germline V gene data show CDR1 as SNHLY and CDR2 as FYNNEI. This CDR3 reads CASTTGSGNTIYF. The CDR3 region has the DNA TGTGCCAGCACCACGGGCTCTGGAAACACCATATATTTT.

The rearrangement uses TRBV6-6 and TRBJ1-2; 12 bases fit TRBD1. CDR1 and CDR2 (germline): MNHNY, SVGAGI (reference sequence). After removal of 6 bases from V and 8 bases from J, the junction contained 13 bases not matched to a gene. The CDR3 extends over 16 amino acids. CDR3 sequence (DNA): TGTGCCAGCAGACCGGGACAGGGGGCTGAAGCGGAGGGCTACACCTTC. Translation: CASRPGQGAEAEGYTF.

The V and J genes are TRBV10-3 and TRBJ2-1; 7 nucleotides agree with TRBD1. V was pared by 6 bases and J by 5 bases, with 10 bases of the junction left unmatched. The CDR3 spans 15 residues. Germline values: CDR1 ENHRY, CDR2 SYGVKD. This CDR3 is CAISQSGQGDNEQFF. CDR3 nucleotides: TGTGCCATCAGCCAGTCGGGCCAGGGGGACAATGAGCAGTTCTTC.

The V call is TRBV11-2, the J call TRBJ2-7, with TRBD2 identical over 7 bases. The CDR3 runs 15 residues. Losses at the gene ends were 0 bases for V and 3 bases for J; bases not matched to a gene: 5. CDR1 is SGHAT, CDR2 FQNNGV, per germline. The CDR3 DNA sequence: TGTGCCAGCAGCTTAGATCACGGGAGGAACTACGAGCAGTACTTC. It encodes CASSLDHGRNYEQYF.

The chain carries TRBV11-2 and TRBJ1-3; a possible D gene is TRBD1 (6 bases). The CDR3 extends over 12 amino acids. V lost 3 bases and J 7 bases, leaving 7 bases between the germline ends. Germline lookup yields CDR1 SGHAT and CDR2 FQNNGV. CDR3 bases: TGTGCCAGCAGCTTTAGGGGGAACACCATATATTTT. Its translation: CASSFRGNTIYF.

The chain recombines TRBV18 with TRBJ1-4; D is perhaps TRBD1 (5 bases). CDR1 is KGHSH and CDR2 is LQKENI in the germline V gene. The germline V and J ends were trimmed by 6 bases and 3 bases, with 8 bases remaining between them. The CDR3 has 13 amino acids. The CDR3 DNA is TGTGCCAGCTCCGGGGGTGCTAATGAAAAACTGTTTTTT. It yields the protein CASSGGANEKLFF.

Concerning this clone itself: Being one base from a much bigger clone, this may be a read error. The chain carries TRBV6-2 or TRBV6-3 and TRBJ1-2; D might be TRBD1 (6 bases). From germline, CDR1 is MNHEY and CDR2 SVGEGT. CDR3 length equals 13 residues. Trimming pared 5 bases from V and 0 bases from J, leaving 7 bases between. CDR3 amino acids: CASSRTANYGYTF. As DNA, the CDR3 is TGTGCCAGCAGTAGGACAGCTAACTATGGCTACACCTTC.

The chain links TRBV28 to TRBJ1-1, with a possible D match to TRBD1 (5 bases). Trimming stripped 9 bases from V and 4 bases from J, with 15 bases between. Germline V lookup: CDR1 MDHEN, CDR2 SYDVKM. The CDR3 spans 13 residues. The CDR3 region is CASVGGVFTEAFF. DNA for the CDR3: TGTGCCAGTGTTGGGGGGGTATTCACTGAAGCTTTCTTT. Filled out from reference TRBV28 and TRBJ1-1, the complete variable domain reads DVKVTQSSRYLVKRTGEKVFLECVQDMDHENMFWYRQDPGLGLRLIYFSYDVKMKEKGDIPEGYSVSREKKERFSLILESASTNQTSMYLCASVGGVFTEAFFGQGTRLTVV.

This chain links TRBV5-8 with TRBJ1-6; 10 nucleotides match TRBD1. Trimming removed 2 bases from V and 10 bases from J; junction bases left unmatched: 6. CDR3 size: 15 residues. Germline CDR1 is SGHTS and CDR2 is YDEGEE. The CDR3 DNA follows: TGTGCCAGCAGCTTAACCGGGACAGGGGTGTCACCCCTCCACTTT. This translates into CASSLTGTGVSPLHF.

The chain links TRBV4-1 to TRBJ2-1; TRBD2 agrees at 13 bases. The V gene end was trimmed by 4 bases and the J gene end by 8 bases; junction bases not matched to a gene: 5. The germline V gene has CDR1 MGHRA and CDR2 YSYEKL. The CDR3 is 15 amino acids. CDR3 sequence: CASSPGLAGYYEQFF. CDR3 coding DNA: TGCGCCAGCAGCCCGGGACTAGCGGGGTATTATGAGCAGTTCTTC.

This clone was seen once. The J gene is TRBJ1-4, the V gene TRBV28; D gene uncertain. The germline V gene encodes CDR1 MDHEN and CDR2 SYDVKM. This CDR3 contains 12 residues. V shed 1 base and J shed 7 bases, with 4 bases lying between them. CDR3 region: CASSLLLEKLFF. The CDR3 bases are TGTGCCAGCAGTTTATTACTTGAAAAACTGTTTTTT.

This clone was counted once. The rearrangement uses TRBV6-5 and TRBJ1-2; weak D call: TRBD1 (5 bases). Deletions cut 6 bases from V and 8 bases from J, with 19 bases between. This CDR3 has 14 amino acids. Looked up from germline, CDR1 is MNHEY and CDR2 is SVGAGI. The CDR3 region is CASSIGGDNLGYTF. CDR3 nucleotide sequence: TGTGCCAGCAGCATCGGGGGAGACAATCTCGGCTACACCTTC.

The chain is built from TRBV29-1 and TRBJ2-5; a weak D match, TRBD1 (5 bases). Trimming cost V 8 bases and J 6 bases, with 13 bases left between them. This CDR3 has 11 amino acids. The germline V gene encodes CDR1 SQVTM and CDR2 ANQGSEA. The CDR3 here is CSSQGTQTQYF. The CDR3 nucleotides read TGCAGCTCCCAGGGCACACAGACCCAGTACTTC.

Regarding this clone: The sample has other DNA sequences that encode this CDR3 too. The chain employs TRBV7-9 and TRBJ1-1; 9 bases fit TRBD1. The CDR3 covers 14 residues. J gave up 1 base and V 3 bases, and 0 bases lay outside the gene matches. The germline V gene has CDR1 SEHNR and CDR2 FQNEAQ (reference sequence). Here the CDR3 DNA reads TGTGCCAGCAGCTTGGGACAGGGGAACACTGAAGCTTTCTTT. Amino acid sequence: CASSLGQGNTEAFF.

The chain uses TRBV5-4 and TRBJ2-7; D perhaps matches TRBD1 (6 bases). This CDR3 has 13 amino acids. Germline CDR1 reads SGHNT; CDR2 reads YYREEE (reference sequence). The V end lost 6 bases, the J end lost 5 bases, and 15 bases lay between the germline ends. The CDR3 DNA reads as TGTGCCAGCAACCTGGGGGCAAGGGACGAGCAGTACTTC. This gives the protein CASNLGARDEQYF. Drawing the rest from reference TRBV5-4 and TRBJ2-7, the complete variable domain is ETGVTQSPTHLIKTRGQQVTLRCSSQSGHNTVSWYQQALGQGPQFIFQYYREEENGRGNFPPRFSGLQFPNYSSELNVNALELDDSALYLCASNLGARDEQYFGPGTRLTVT.